The table lists the clone carrying this T cell receptor beta chain with a few counts. At one end, the junction sequence differs from germline, possibly due to a read error. The assay was immunoSEQ multiplex PCR, and TCRdb's table has in-frame clones only and misses some. The top ten clones hold about 0.3% of a sample with some 76,000 clones, roughly 91% of them seen once. The entry originates in a study of T cell changes during pregnancy in multiple sclerosis. The sample in question was CD4+ T cells from peripheral blood mononuclear cells, obtained after pregnancy. The TCR was taken from a female donor with multiple sclerosis, enrolled in a pregnancy study.

CDR3 amino acids: CASSSPQTSGRAPLF. CDR3 sequence (DNA): TGTGCCAGCAGCTCCCCCCAGACTAGCGGGAGGGCCCCTCTCTTC. V gene TRBV11-1 combines with J gene TRBJ2-1; 14 nucleotides align to TRBD2. Per germline, CDR1 SGHAT and CDR2 FQDESV (reference sequence). The CDR3 contains 15 residues.